Listed below are T cell receptor beta chains from one sample, sequenced in a study of PD-1 blockade in classical Hodgkin lymphoma. Libraries were prepared by immunoSEQ multiplex PCR; TCRdb keeps only in-frame clonotypes and omits some of them. Of 55,000 to 65,000 clones listed, 80% to 90% were seen once; the top ten hold around 16%. Sequencing was performed on peripheral blood mononuclear cells (PBMCs), taken at baseline. The receptors stem from a human donor with classical Hodgkin lymphoma. Both conserved end residues are part of each CDR3. Each record gives: D gene, clone size, J gene, V gene, CDR3 DNA, CDR3 protein. D genes are given only for firm matches. For some rows the clone size is stated as once, few or many, or as a class when expanded; others skip it.

d_gene: NA
abundance: once
j_gene: TRBJ1-1
v_gene: TRBV6-6
CDR3nt: TGTGCCAGCAGTTACTCGTTGAACACTGAAGCTTTCTTT
CDR3aa: CASSYSLNTEAFF

d_gene: TRBD1
abundance: NA
j_gene: TRBJ1-4
v_gene: TRBV28
CDR3nt: TGTGCCAGCGCAACAGGGGGCTCCGCAACTAATGAAAAACTGTTTTTT
CDR3aa: CASATGGSATNEKLFF

d_gene: TRBD1
abundance: NA
j_gene: TRBJ1-1
v_gene: TRBV18
CDR3nt: TGTGCCAGCTCGGCTAACAGGGGTCAGACTGAAGCTTTCTTT
CDR3aa: CASSANRGQTEAFF

d_gene: NA
abundance: NA
j_gene: TRBJ1-1
v_gene: TRBV28
CDR3nt: TGTGCCAGCAGTTTAAATGCGGCCCGGGCGGCTTTCTTT
CDR3aa: CASSLNAARAAFF

d_gene: NA
abundance: NA
j_gene: TRBJ1-2
v_gene: TRBV6-5
CDR3nt: TGTGCCAGCAGTTATGGGGAAGGCTATGGCTACACCTTC
CDR3aa: CASSYGEGYGYTF

d_gene: NA
abundance: NA
j_gene: TRBJ1-2
v_gene: TRBV7-8
CDR3nt: TGTGCCAGCAGCTTAGTTTGGCCAGATGGCTACACCTTC
CDR3aa: CASSLVWPDGYTF

d_gene: TRBD1
abundance: NA
j_gene: TRBJ2-3
v_gene: TRBV4-1
CDR3nt: TGCGCCAGCAGCTCGCCCCTCGGGACAGGGTGGTATACGCAGTATTTT
CDR3aa: CASSSPLGTGWYTQYF

d_gene: NA
abundance: NA
j_gene: TRBJ2-3
v_gene: TRBV25-1
CDR3nt: TGTGCCAGCAGTGGATCTCTGGGGCCCGATACGCAGTATTTT
CDR3aa: CASSGSLGPDTQYF

d_gene: NA
abundance: few
j_gene: TRBJ2-7
v_gene: TRBV5-1
CDR3nt: TGCGCCAGCAGCTCGCTTCCGGTGGTTCGTGGAAACGAGCAGTACTTC
CDR3aa: CASSSLPVVRGNEQYF

d_gene: NA
abundance: few
j_gene: TRBJ1-4
v_gene: TRBV7-9
CDR3nt: TGTGCCAGCAGCGATACTTGGGGTAATGAAAAACTGTTTTTT
CDR3aa: CASSDTWGNEKLFF

d_gene: NA
abundance: few
j_gene: TRBJ1-2
v_gene: TRBV5-1
CDR3nt: TGCGCCAGCAGCTTGGGACAGAATGGCTACACCTTC
CDR3aa: CASSLGQNGYTF

d_gene: NA
abundance: few
j_gene: TRBJ1-1
v_gene: TRBV29-1
CDR3nt: TGCAGCGTTGTCCCCGACCGGGAGGTCATGAACACTGAAGCTTTCTTT
CDR3aa: CSVVPDREVMNTEAFF

d_gene: NA
abundance: NA
j_gene: TRBJ1-3
v_gene: TRBV2
CDR3nt: TGTGCCAGCAGTGACGGGCGCTTGCCTGGAAACACCATATATTTT
CDR3aa: CASSDGRLPGNTIYF

d_gene: NA
abundance: NA
j_gene: TRBJ1-1
v_gene: TRBV27
CDR3nt: TGTGCCAGCAAGGGGGGGGCCATGAACACTGAAGCTTTCTTT
CDR3aa: CASKGGAMNTEAFF

d_gene: NA
abundance: NA
j_gene: TRBJ2-4
v_gene: TRBV5-1
CDR3nt: TGCGCCAGCAGCCCCGACCCGGGACTAGCCAAAAACATTCAGTACTTC
CDR3aa: CASSPDPGLAKNIQYF

d_gene: NA
abundance: NA
j_gene: TRBJ2-7
v_gene: TRBV2
CDR3nt: TGTGCCAGCAGGGGAGCTGTCTACGAGCAGTACTTC
CDR3aa: CASRGAVYEQYF

d_gene: TRBD1
abundance: NA
j_gene: TRBJ1-2
v_gene: TRBV30
CDR3nt: TGTGCCTGGAGTGCAACAGGGGTCTATGGCTACACCTTC
CDR3aa: CAWSATGVYGYTF

d_gene: NA
abundance: NA
j_gene: TRBJ2-7
v_gene: TRBV6-5
CDR3nt: TGTGCCAGCAGTGACAGAGTAAAAGAAGACGAGCAGTACTTC
CDR3aa: CASSDRVKEDEQYF

d_gene: NA
abundance: NA
j_gene: TRBJ1-3
v_gene: TRBV30
CDR3nt: TGTGCCTGGATCCCGGGACCAGGAAACACCATATATTTT
CDR3aa: CAWIPGPGNTIYF

d_gene: NA
abundance: NA
j_gene: TRBJ2-1
v_gene: TRBV18
CDR3nt: TGTGCCAGCTCATTCCTCGATGAGCAGTTCTTC
CDR3aa: CASSFLDEQFF

d_gene: TRBD2
abundance: NA
j_gene: TRBJ2-1
v_gene: TRBV29-1
CDR3nt: TGCAGCGTTGGGGGGGGAGGGCACAATGAGCAGTTCTTC
CDR3aa: CSVGGGGHNEQFF

d_gene: NA
abundance: few
j_gene: TRBJ1-5
v_gene: TRBV28
CDR3nt: TGTGCCAGCAGACATACCCCAGGGGCGGGTCAGCCCCAGCATTTT
CDR3aa: CASRHTPGAGQPQHF

d_gene: NA
abundance: once
j_gene: TRBJ2-2
v_gene: TRBV7-2
CDR3nt: TGTGCCAGCAGCTTAGCGCCGGGGCCCGGGGAGCTGTTTTTT
CDR3aa: CASSLAPGPGELFF

d_gene: NA
abundance: NA
j_gene: TRBJ1-1
v_gene: TRBV6-5
CDR3nt: TGTGCCAGCCGTGCAGGAGGCACTGAAGCTTTCTTT
CDR3aa: CASRAGGTEAFF

d_gene: NA
abundance: NA
j_gene: TRBJ1-3
v_gene: TRBV19
CDR3nt: TGTGCCAGTAGTCTCCCGGGGATCGAATTTGACCATGGAAACACCATATATTTT
CDR3aa: CASSLPGIEFDHGNTIYF

d_gene: NA
abundance: NA
j_gene: TRBJ2-7
v_gene: TRBV19
CDR3nt: TGTGCCAGTAGTATATCTGGCAAACCTTACGAGCAGTACTTC
CDR3aa: CASSISGKPYEQYF

d_gene: NA
abundance: NA
j_gene: TRBJ2-7
v_gene: TRBV7-9
CDR3nt: TGTGCCAGCAGCCCCCTGGGTCTGCAGGCCCCCTACGAGCAGTACTTC
CDR3aa: CASSPLGLQAPYEQYF

d_gene: NA
abundance: NA
j_gene: TRBJ2-2
v_gene: TRBV7-9
CDR3nt: TGTGCCAGCAGCCCGCCGGGACACATCACCGGGGAGCTGTTTTTT
CDR3aa: CASSPPGHITGELFF

d_gene: TRBD1
abundance: NA
j_gene: TRBJ1-4
v_gene: TRBV11-2
CDR3nt: TGTGCCAGCAGACTTGGGCAGGGGGTTGGAAAACTGTTTTTT
CDR3aa: CASRLGQGVGKLFF

d_gene: TRBD2
abundance: once
j_gene: TRBJ2-3
v_gene: TRBV6-5
CDR3nt: TGTGCCAGCAACCTAGCGGGGGTCACAGATACGCAGTATTTT
CDR3aa: CASNLAGVTDTQYF

d_gene: NA
abundance: NA
j_gene: TRBJ1-2
v_gene: TRBV13
CDR3nt: TGTGCCAGCAGCCTACAGCAGGACTATGGCTACACCTTC
CDR3aa: CASSLQQDYGYTF